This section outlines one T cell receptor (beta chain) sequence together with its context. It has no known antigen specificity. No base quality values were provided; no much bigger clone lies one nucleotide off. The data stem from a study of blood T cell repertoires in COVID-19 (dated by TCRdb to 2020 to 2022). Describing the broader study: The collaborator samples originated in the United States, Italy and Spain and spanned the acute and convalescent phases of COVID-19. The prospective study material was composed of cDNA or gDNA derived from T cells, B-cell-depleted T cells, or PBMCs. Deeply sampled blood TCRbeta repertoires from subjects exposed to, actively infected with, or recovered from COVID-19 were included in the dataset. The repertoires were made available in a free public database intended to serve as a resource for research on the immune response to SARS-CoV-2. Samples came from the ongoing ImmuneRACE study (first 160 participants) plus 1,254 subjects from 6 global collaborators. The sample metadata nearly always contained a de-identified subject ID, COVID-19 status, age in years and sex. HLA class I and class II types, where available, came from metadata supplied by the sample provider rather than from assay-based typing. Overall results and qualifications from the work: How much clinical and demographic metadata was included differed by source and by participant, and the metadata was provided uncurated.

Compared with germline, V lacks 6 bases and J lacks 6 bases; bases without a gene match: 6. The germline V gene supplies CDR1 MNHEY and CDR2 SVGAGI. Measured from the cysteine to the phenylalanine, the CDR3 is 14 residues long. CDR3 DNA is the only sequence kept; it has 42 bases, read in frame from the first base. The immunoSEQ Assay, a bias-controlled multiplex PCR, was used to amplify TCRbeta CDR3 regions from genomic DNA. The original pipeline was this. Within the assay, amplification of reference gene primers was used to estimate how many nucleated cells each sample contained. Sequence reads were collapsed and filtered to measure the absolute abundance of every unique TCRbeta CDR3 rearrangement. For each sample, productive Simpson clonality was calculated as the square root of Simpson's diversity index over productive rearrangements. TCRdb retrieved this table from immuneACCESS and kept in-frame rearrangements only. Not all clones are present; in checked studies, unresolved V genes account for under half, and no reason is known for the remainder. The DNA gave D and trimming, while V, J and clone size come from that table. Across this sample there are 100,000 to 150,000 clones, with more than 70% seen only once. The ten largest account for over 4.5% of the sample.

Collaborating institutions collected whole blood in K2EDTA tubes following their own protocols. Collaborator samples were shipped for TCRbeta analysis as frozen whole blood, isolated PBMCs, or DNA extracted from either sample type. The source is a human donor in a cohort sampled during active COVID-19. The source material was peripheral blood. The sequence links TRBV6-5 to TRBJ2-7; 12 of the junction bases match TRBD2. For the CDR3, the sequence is CASSKLAGGSEQYF. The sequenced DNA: TGTGCCAGCAGCAAACTAGCGGGAGGCAGCGAGCAGTACTTC.